The TCR beta chain under discussion was sequenced for a study of shared clonotypes between healthy human individuals. Sequencing used immunoSEQ multiplex PCR; TCRdb keeps in-frame clones, though not all of them. This table has some 1.5 million clones, approximately 98% appearing once. This CDR3 contains 9 residues. V lost 3 bases and J lost 8, with 4 bases in between. CDR1 SQVTM and CDR2 ANQGSEA come from the germline V gene. This receptor was taken from a man aged 25 to 45 in good health. V is TRBV29-1 and J is TRBJ1-2; D call uncertain. Sequenced material: naive CD4+ T cells sorted from blood. Subset in this sample: CD45RA+ positively selected. As DNA, the CDR3 is TGCAGCGTTGACTTCGGCTACACCTTC. Its translation: CSVDFGYTF.